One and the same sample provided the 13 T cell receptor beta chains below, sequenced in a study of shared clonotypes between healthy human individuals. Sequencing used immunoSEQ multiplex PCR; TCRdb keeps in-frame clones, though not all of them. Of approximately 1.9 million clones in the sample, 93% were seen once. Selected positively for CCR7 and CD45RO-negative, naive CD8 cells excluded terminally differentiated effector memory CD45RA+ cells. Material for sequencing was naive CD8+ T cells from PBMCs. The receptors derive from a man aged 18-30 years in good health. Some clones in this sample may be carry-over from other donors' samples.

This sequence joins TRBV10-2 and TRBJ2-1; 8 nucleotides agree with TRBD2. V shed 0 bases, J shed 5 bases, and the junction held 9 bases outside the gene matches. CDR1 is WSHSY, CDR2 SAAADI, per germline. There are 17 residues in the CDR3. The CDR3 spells CASSESRSLAGDNEQFF. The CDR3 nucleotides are TGCGCCAGCAGTGAGTCGAGGTCCCTAGCGGGCGACAATGAGCAGTTCTTC.

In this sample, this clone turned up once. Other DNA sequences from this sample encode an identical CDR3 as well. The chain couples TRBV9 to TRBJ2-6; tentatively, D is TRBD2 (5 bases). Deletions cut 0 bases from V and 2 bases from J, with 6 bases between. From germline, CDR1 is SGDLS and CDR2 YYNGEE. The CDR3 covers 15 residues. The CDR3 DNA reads TGTGCCAGCAGCGTAGGAGGGACTGGGGCCAACGTCCTGACTTTC. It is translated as CASSVGGTGANVLTF.

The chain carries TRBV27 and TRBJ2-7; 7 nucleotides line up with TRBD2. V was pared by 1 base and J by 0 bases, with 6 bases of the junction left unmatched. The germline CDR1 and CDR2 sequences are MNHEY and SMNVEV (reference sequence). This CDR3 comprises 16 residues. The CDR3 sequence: CASSLWGGSGSYEQYF. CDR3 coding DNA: TGTGCCAGCAGTTTATGGGGGGGAAGCGGCTCCTACGAGCAGTACTTC.

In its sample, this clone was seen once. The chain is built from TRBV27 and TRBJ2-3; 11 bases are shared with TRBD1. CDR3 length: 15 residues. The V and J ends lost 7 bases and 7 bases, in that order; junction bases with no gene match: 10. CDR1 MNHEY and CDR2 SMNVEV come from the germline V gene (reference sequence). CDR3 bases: TGTGCCAGCAATCGCGAGGGACAGGGGGGCCATACGCAGTATTTT. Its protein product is CASNREGQGGHTQYF.

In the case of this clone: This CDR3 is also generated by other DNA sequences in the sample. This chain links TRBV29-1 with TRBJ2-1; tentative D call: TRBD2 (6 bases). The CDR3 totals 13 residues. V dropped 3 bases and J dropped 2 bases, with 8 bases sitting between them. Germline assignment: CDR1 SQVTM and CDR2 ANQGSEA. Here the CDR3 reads CSVEERAYNEQFF. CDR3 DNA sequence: TGCAGCGTTGAGGAGCGGGCCTACAATGAGCAGTTCTTC.

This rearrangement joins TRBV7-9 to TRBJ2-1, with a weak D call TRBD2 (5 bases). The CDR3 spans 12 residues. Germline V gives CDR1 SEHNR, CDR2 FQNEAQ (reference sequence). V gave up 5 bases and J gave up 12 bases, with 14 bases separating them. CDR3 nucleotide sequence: TGTGCCAGCAGCCCAGATAGCGTCGGGCAGTTCTTC. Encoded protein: CASSPDSVGQFF.

The CDR3 spells CSVYRGIEAFF. CDR3 bases: TGCAGCGTTTACAGGGGGATAGAAGCTTTCTTT. V is TRBV29-1 and J is TRBJ1-1; 8 bases are shared with TRBD1. This CDR3 has 11 amino acids. The J segment lost 8 bases and the V segment lost 5 bases, leaving 4 bases of the junction unmatched. Germline V gene lookup returns CDR1 SQVTM and CDR2 ANQGSEA.

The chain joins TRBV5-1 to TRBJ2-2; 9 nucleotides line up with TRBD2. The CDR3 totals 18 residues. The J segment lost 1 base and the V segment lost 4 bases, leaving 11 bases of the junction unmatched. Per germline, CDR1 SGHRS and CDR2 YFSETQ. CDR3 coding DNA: TGCGCCAGCAGCACGACCTTAGCGGGAGAGGTGAACACCGGGGAGCTGTTTTTT. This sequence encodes CASSTTLAGEVNTGELFF. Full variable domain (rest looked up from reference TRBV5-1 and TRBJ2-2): KAGVTQTPRYLIKTRGQQVTLSCSPISGHRSVSWYQQTPGQGLQFLFEYFSETQRNKGNFPGRFSGRQFSNSRSEMNVSTLELGDSALYLCASSTTLAGEVNTGELFFGEGSRLTVL.

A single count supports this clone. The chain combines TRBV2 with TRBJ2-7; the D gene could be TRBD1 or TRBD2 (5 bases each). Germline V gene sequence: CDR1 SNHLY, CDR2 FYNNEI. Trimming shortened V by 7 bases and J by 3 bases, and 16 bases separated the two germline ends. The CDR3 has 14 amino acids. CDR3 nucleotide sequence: TGTGCCAGCAACTCACGGGGCGGCGACTACGAGCAGTACTTC. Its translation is CASNSRGGDYEQYF.

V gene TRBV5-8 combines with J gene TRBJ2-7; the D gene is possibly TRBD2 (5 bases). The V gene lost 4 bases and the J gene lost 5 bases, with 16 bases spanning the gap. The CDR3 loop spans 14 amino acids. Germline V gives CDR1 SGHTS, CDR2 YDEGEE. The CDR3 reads CASSPIAEVHEQYF. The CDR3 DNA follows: TGTGCCAGCAGCCCTATCGCGGAGGTCCACGAGCAGTACTTC. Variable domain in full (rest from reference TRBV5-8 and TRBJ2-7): EAGVTQSPTHLIKTRGQQATLRCSPISGHTSVYWYQQALGLGLQFLLWYDEGEERNRGNFPPRFSGRQFPNYSSELNVNALELEDSALYLCASSPIAEVHEQYFGPGTRLTVT.

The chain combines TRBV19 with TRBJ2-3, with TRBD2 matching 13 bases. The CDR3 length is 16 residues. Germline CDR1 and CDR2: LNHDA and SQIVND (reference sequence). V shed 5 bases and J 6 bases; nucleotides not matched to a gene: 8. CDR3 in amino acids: CASSPRTSGSGDTQYF. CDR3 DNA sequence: TGTGCCAGTAGTCCCAGGACTAGCGGGAGCGGGGATACGCAGTATTTT.

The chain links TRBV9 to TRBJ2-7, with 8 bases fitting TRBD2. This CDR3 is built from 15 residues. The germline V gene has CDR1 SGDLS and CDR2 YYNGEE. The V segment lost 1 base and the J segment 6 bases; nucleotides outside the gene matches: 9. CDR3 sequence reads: CASSVYASGSGEQYF. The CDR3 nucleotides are TGTGCCAGCAGCGTATATGCTAGCGGGTCAGGCGAGCAGTACTTC.

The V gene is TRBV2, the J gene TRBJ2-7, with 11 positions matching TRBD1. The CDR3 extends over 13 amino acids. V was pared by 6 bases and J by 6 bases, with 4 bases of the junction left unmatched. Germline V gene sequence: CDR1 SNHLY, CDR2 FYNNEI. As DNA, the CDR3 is TGTGCCAGCAGATACGGGACAGGGGGCGAGCAGTACTTC. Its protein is CASRYGTGGEQYF.